This TCR beta chain came from a study of cytomegalovirus exposure and HLA in healthy donors (dated by TCRdb to 2016 to 2017). Turning to the overall study: A later analysis indicated that the 130 or so validation repertoires were generated on the platform also employed for the roughly 650 repertoires of the first cohort. The aim of the study was to test whether cataloging public T cell receptors could identify signatures of past pathogen exposure. Along with the roughly 670-subject first cohort, a separate validation cohort of around 120 different subjects was used. The study combined high-throughput TCR immunosequencing, statistical association of individual TCRs with disease status, and machine learning to predict cytomegalovirus infection status. Summary of the overall study and its limitations: Three of the identified cytomegalovirus-associated TCR beta chains were confirmed in vitro to be specific for cytomegalovirus antigens. The validation cohort had no HLA typing available for a later analysis, so co-occurrence within that cohort was assessed over all 120 or so repertoires. It was suggested by the authors that the approach could potentially be generalized to other disease states and immunological phenotypes. The classifier was reported to diagnose cytomegalovirus status with high specificity and sensitivity in both the original and validation cohorts. Of the cluster scores, 94% were above 0 in a later analysis, which found that TCRs clustered in the first cohort also tended to co-occur in the 130 or so validation repertoires. The study gave a list of 150 to 200 TCR beta chains associated with cytomegalovirus. Across donors, most TCR sequences were observed very rarely, whereas some public TCRs were present in many individuals.

Donors formed part of the validation cohort, which comprised 120 subjects and was distinct from the first cohort of under 800 subjects. Reading the germline V gene gives CDR1 SGDLS and CDR2 YYNGEE. Measured from the cysteine to the phenylalanine, the CDR3 is 13 residues long. Only the CDR3 DNA stays, 39 bases, in frame from base 1. The V end gives up 2 bases and the J end 8 bases, leaving 1 base in the junction not matched to a gene. Preparation of the library involved the immunoSEQ multiplex PCR assay. In the source study's methods: A statistical classification framework was built for diagnosing cytomegalovirus status from the catalog of TCR beta chain sequences. The table was pulled from immuneACCESS by TCRdb, which kept in-frame rearrangements only. Such tables lose some clones; where checked, under half of the loss comes from unresolved V genes, and the rest has no known cause. The DNA was the basis for D and trimming; V, J and clone size are from that table. Across this sample there are about 160,000 clones, with less than 90% seen only once. The ten largest account for 4.5% to 7% of the sample.

Worth noting for this clone: There is no known antigen for this receptor. There are no base qualities to consult, and no much larger clone falls within one base.

The sequence came from a woman in her thirties in good health and CMV-seronegative. In this chain, TRBV9 is recombined with TRBJ1-5; 10 central bases correspond to TRBD1. Sample: PBMCs. The CDR3 region has the sequence CASSVTGGEPQHF. The nucleotide sequence is TGTGCCAGCAGCGTGACAGGGGGCGAGCCCCAGCATTTT.